These T cell receptor beta chains were read from a single sample in a study of blood T cell repertoires in COVID-19. The table came from immunoSEQ multiplex PCR; TCRdb's copy has only in-frame clones and leaves some out. Among some 380,000 clones listed, 90% were seen once. The sample comprised peripheral blood. The origin of the receptors is a man aged 18 to 29 with active or convalescent COVID-19. Both conserved end residues are part of each CDR3. D genes are given only for firm matches. Some rows mark clone size as missing; the rest say once, few, many or name a class of expanded clone.

TGTGCCAGCAGTGAAGCGGGCGCGGGGGAACTCCAAGAGACCCAGTACTTC | CASSEAGAGELQETQYF | TRBD2 | TRBV2 | NA | TRBJ2-5
TGTGCCAGCAGCCACAGGGAGGGTAATCAGCCCCAGCATTTT | CASSHREGNQPQHF | NA | TRBV7-8 | medium-sized | TRBJ1-5
TGTGCCAGCAGCTCGACACCGGGACAGGGCTCCTACGAGCAGTACTTC | CASSSTPGQGSYEQYF | TRBD1 | TRBV7-6 | NA | TRBJ2-7
TGTGCCAGCAGTATAGACAGCGCTGGCCAGCATTTT | CASSIDSAGQHF | NA | TRBV6-2/TRBV6-3 | NA | TRBJ1-5
TGCGCCAGCAGCCAAGAGTACGGGGAGGGTCAGCCCCAGCATTTT | CASSQEYGEGQPQHF | NA | TRBV4-3 | NA | TRBJ1-5
TGTGCCAGCAGCGGAGGGAAGCGGCCGAAATATGGCTACACCTTC | CASSGGKRPKYGYTF | NA | TRBV3-1/TRBV3-2 | NA | TRBJ1-2
TGCGCCAGCAGCTTGTCCATCACCGGGGAGCTGTTTTTT | CASSLSITGELFF | NA | TRBV5-1 | NA | TRBJ2-2
TGTGCGGCATCGAGGACAGGGGGCGCAGGTCAGCCCCAGCATTTT | CAASRTGGAGQPQHF | TRBD1 | TRBV28 | few | TRBJ1-5
TGTGCCAGCAGCCCAGTACGGACAGACAACGAGCAGTACTTC | CASSPVRTDNEQYF | NA | TRBV6-5 | NA | TRBJ2-7
TGTGCCAGCGGAGGGAACTATGGCTACACCTTC | CASGGNYGYTF | NA | TRBV3-1/TRBV3-2 | NA | TRBJ1-2
TGTGCCAGCAGCTCGGGGCGGGGACCAACGCAGTATTTT | CASSSGRGPTQYF | NA | TRBV7-9 | once | TRBJ2-3
TGTGCCAGCAGTTACGGGAGTACCTACGAGCAGTACTTC | CASSYGSTYEQYF | NA | TRBV6-5 | NA | TRBJ2-7
TGTGCCAGCAGTTTAGCTCTGGCAGTTCCCTCCTACGAGCAGTACTTC | CASSLALAVPSYEQYF | NA | TRBV27 | NA | TRBJ2-7
TGTGCCATCAGTGCAGGGGGTGGTGAAAAACTGTTTTTT | CAISAGGGEKLFF | TRBD1 | TRBV10-3 | NA | TRBJ1-4
TGTGCCAGCACCCCCGGGACGGGGGGTAATCAGCCCCAGCATTTT | CASTPGTGGNQPQHF | NA | TRBV27 | NA | TRBJ1-5
TGTGCCAGCAGTGATAATTTTAAACAGAGTACCTACGAGCAGTACTTC | CASSDNFKQSTYEQYF | NA | TRBV6-1 | NA | TRBJ2-7
TGTGCCAGTAGTATAATGGGGCTGGCAGGGGTAGTAGGTGGCTACACCTTC | CASSIMGLAGVVGGYTF | NA | TRBV19 | NA | TRBJ1-2
TGTGCCAGCAGCGGCGGGACTAGCGGATACAATGAGCAGTTCTTC | CASSGGTSGYNEQFF | TRBD2 | TRBV5-6 | NA | TRBJ2-1
TGTGCCAGCAGCTTAGGGGACAGGGGCTATGGCTACACCTTC | CASSLGDRGYGYTF | TRBD1 | TRBV7-2 | NA | TRBJ1-2
TGTGCCAGCAGGCGTTCTGGGCAGCCGAACACCGGGGAGCTGTTTTTT | CASRRSGQPNTGELFF | NA | TRBV14 | few | TRBJ2-2
TGTGCCAGCAGCCAAGACCCTGACAGGGCTAGGGGAAACACCATATATTTT | CASSQDPDRARGNTIYF | TRBD1 | TRBV3-1/TRBV3-2 | NA | TRBJ1-3
TGTGCCAGCAGCGTTAGCGGGGGAGAGACCCAGTACTTC | CASSVSGGETQYF | TRBD2 | TRBV7-2 | NA | TRBJ2-5
TGTGCCAGCAAAGACAGGGCCCCCAATCAGCCCCAGCATTTT | CASKDRAPNQPQHF | TRBD1 | TRBV2 | NA | TRBJ1-5
TGTGCCAGCAGCTTAGTGGCAGGGGATGGCTACACCTTC | CASSLVAGDGYTF | NA | TRBV7-2 | NA | TRBJ1-2
TGTGCCAGCAGTTACAGTGTTCGGCGGGAACGCTACAATGAGCAGTTCTTC | CASSYSVRRERYNEQFF | NA | TRBV6-2/TRBV6-3 | NA | TRBJ2-1
TGTGCCACCAGCAGAGATCGCACTAGCGGGAGTTATTACAATGAGCAGTTCTTC | CATSRDRTSGSYYNEQFF | TRBD2 | TRBV15 | NA | TRBJ2-1
TGTGCCAGCAGTGACGGGACAGGGGGCCCAACCTACGAGCAGTACTTC | CASSDGTGGPTYEQYF | TRBD1 | TRBV6-1 | once | TRBJ2-7
TGTGCCAGTAGTTTTTCGGGACAGGGATTTACTGAAGCTTTCTTT | CASSFSGQGFTEAFF | TRBD1 | TRBV19 | NA | TRBJ1-1
TGTGCCAGCAGCCCGGGTCGAGGTGAGCAGTTCTTC | CASSPGRGEQFF | NA | TRBV3-1/TRBV3-2 | NA | TRBJ2-1
TGTGCCAGCAGCGTGGAGGGACTACTCGACCAAGAGACCCAGTACTTC | CASSVEGLLDQETQYF | TRBD2 | TRBV9 | NA | TRBJ2-5
TGTGCCTGGAATCCTCCCCCGGGGATAAAAGCTTTCTTT | CAWNPPPGIKAFF | NA | TRBV30 | once | TRBJ1-1
TGTGCCAGCAGTCGGGCAGGGGGCACCGGGGAGCTGTTTTTT | CASSRAGGTGELFF | TRBD1 | TRBV6-4 | NA | TRBJ2-2
TGTGCCAGCTCACCACGAGTGGGGCCGGGCAATGAGCAGTTCTTC | CASSPRVGPGNEQFF | NA | TRBV18 | NA | TRBJ2-1
TGTGCCAGCAGTTTTTCAGGGACTAACTATGGCTACACCTTC | CASSFSGTNYGYTF | NA | TRBV27 | NA | TRBJ1-2
TGTGCCAGCAGCCAAGACTCGGGAGCGGGGGGGCTGACAGATACGCAGTATTTT | CASSQDSGAGGLTDTQYF | TRBD2 | TRBV3-1/TRBV3-2 | NA | TRBJ2-3
TGTGCCAGCAGTCAAACTAGTCCGGGCACAGATACGCAGTATTTT | CASSQTSPGTDTQYF | NA | TRBV2 | NA | TRBJ2-3
TGTGCCAGCAAGGGGTCGGAAAAACTGTTTTTT | CASKGSEKLFF | NA | TRBV28 | NA | TRBJ1-4
TGTGCCAGCAGATACCTCGGGACATCCTACGAGCAGTACTTC | CASRYLGTSYEQYF | NA | TRBV27 | NA | TRBJ2-7
TGTGCCAGCAGCGAGGGGGATACGCAGTATTTT | CASSEGDTQYF | NA | TRBV9 | NA | TRBJ2-3
TGTGCCAGCAGCTGGGGGCCTGGACAGGTTGACATTCAGTACTTC | CASSWGPGQVDIQYF | TRBD1 | TRBV7-3 | NA | TRBJ2-4
TGCGCCAGCAGCCCCAGGCAGGGACAGGGTGGCGAAAAACTGTTTTTT | CASSPRQGQGGEKLFF | TRBD1 | TRBV5-1 | once | TRBJ1-4
TGCAGCGTGCAGGGTTTTGTCAAAAACATTCAGTACTTC | CSVQGFVKNIQYF | NA | TRBV29-1 | once | TRBJ2-4
TGTGCCAGCAGCGACACAGGGTTTGGCTACACCTTC | CASSDTGFGYTF | NA | TRBV5-8 | NA | TRBJ1-2
TGTGCCAGCAGTTTGGGGCGTACACGGGGGGAGCCCCAGCATTTT | CASSLGRTRGEPQHF | NA | TRBV27 | NA | TRBJ1-5
TGTGCCACCAAGTCGAGGGACAGGGGGTACTATGGCTACACCTTC | CATKSRDRGYYGYTF | TRBD1 | TRBV6-5 | once | TRBJ1-2
TGTGCAAGTCGCTTAGGGGGAGTGCAGTTCTTC | CASRLGGVQFF | NA | TRBV12-2 | NA | TRBJ2-1
TGCGCCAGCAGCAGGACTGGCAGCTCCTACAATGAGCAGTTCTTC | CASSRTGSSYNEQFF | NA | TRBV5-1 | NA | TRBJ2-1
TGTGCCAGCAGTTTATACAGGGCGAACACTGAAGCTTTCTTT | CASSLYRANTEAFF | NA | TRBV27 | NA | TRBJ1-1
TGTGCCAGCAGTTCCTCGCGGCGGGAAAACACCGGGGAGCTGTTTTTT | CASSSSRRENTGELFF | NA | TRBV6-5 | NA | TRBJ2-2
TGTGCCTGGAGTCCCCTCGTGGGACTGTCCTACAATGAGCAGTTCTTC | CAWSPLVGLSYNEQFF | NA | TRBV30 | NA | TRBJ2-1